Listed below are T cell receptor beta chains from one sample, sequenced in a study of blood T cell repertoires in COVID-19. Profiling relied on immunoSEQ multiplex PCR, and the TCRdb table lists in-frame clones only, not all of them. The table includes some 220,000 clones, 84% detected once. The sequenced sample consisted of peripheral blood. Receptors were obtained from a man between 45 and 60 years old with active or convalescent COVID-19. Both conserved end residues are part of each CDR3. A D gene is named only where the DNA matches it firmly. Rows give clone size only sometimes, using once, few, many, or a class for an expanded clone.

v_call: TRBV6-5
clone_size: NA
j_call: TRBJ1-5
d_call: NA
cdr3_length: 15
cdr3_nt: TGTGCCAGCAGTTCTCAGGGGTATAGCAATCAGCCCCAGCATTTT
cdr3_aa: CASSSQGYSNQPQHF

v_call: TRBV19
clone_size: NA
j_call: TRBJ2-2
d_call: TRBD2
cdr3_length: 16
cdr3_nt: TGTGCCAGTAGTATTAGCGGGAGGGCTTACACCGGGGAGCTGTTTTTT
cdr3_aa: CASSISGRAYTGELFF

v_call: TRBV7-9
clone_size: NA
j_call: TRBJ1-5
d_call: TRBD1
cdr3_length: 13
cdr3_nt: TGTGCCAGCAGCTCCGACAGGGATCAGCCCCAGCATTTT
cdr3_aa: CASSSDRDQPQHF

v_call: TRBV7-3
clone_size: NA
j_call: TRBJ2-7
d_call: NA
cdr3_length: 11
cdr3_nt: TGTGCCAGCAGCCCCGGTTACGAGCAGTACTTC
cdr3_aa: CASSPGYEQYF

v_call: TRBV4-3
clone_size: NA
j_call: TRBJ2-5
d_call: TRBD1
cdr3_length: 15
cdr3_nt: TGCGCCAGCAGCCAAGAAGGGACAGGGCCGGAGACCCAGTACTTC
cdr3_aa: CASSQEGTGPETQYF

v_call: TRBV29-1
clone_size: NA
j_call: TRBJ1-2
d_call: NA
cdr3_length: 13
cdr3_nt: TGCAGCGTGGGACGGGGCGGGACGGATGGCTACACCTTC
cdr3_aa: CSVGRGGTDGYTF

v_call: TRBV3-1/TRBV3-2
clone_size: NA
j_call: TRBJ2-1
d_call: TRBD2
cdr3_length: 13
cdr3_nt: TGTGCCAGCAGACGGGGGGGTGACAATGAGCAGTTCTTC
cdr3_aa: CASRRGGDNEQFF

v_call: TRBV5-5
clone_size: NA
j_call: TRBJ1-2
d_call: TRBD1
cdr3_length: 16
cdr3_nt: TGTGCCAGCAGCTTAGCCCCCGGGACAGGGGGTAAGGGCTACACCTTC
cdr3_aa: CASSLAPGTGGKGYTF

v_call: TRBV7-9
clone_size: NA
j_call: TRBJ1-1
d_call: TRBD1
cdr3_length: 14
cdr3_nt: TGTGCCAGCAGCCTCGACAGGGCGGCCATTGAAGCTTTCTTT
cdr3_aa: CASSLDRAAIEAFF

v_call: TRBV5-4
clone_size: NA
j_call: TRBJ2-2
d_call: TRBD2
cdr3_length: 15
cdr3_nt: TGTGCCAGCAGGGTAGCGGGGTCGGGCACCGGGGAGCTGTTTTTT
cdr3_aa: CASRVAGSGTGELFF

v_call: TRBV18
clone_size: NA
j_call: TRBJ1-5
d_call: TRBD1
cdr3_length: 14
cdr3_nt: TGTGCCAGCTCACCAAGGACAGGCGATCAGCCCCAGCATTTT
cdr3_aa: CASSPRTGDQPQHF

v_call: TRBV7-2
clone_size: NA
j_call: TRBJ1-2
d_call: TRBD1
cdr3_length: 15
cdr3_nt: TGTGCCAGCAGCCGTGGACAGGGAGCTAACTATGGCTACACCTTC
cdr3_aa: CASSRGQGANYGYTF

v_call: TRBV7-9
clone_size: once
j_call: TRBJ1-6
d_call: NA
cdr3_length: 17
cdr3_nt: TGTGCCAGCAGCTTACAGTTACCAGGGATGTATAATTCACCCCTCCACTTT
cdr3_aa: CASSLQLPGMYNSPLHF

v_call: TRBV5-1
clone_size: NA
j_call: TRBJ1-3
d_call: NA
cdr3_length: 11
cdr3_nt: TGCGCCAGCAGTAGCGGAAACACCATATATTTT
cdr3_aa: CASSSGNTIYF

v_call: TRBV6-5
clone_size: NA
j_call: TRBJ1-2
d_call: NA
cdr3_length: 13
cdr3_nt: TGTGCCAGCAGTTTTGGGCAGAACTATGGCTACACCTTC
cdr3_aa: CASSFGQNYGYTF

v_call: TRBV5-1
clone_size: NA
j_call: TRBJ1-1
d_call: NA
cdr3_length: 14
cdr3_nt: TGCGCCAGCAGCTTGACCCAGACAGACACTGAAGCTTTCTTT
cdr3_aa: CASSLTQTDTEAFF

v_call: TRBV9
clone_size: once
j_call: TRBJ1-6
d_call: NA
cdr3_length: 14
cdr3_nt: TGTGCCAGCAGCGCGGGACACCCGGAGGTACCCCTCCACTTT
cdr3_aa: CASSAGHPEVPLHF

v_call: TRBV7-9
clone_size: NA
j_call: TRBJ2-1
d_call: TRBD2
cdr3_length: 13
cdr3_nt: TGTGCCAGCAGGCTAGCGGGTTACAATGAGCAGTTCTTC
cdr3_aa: CASRLAGYNEQFF

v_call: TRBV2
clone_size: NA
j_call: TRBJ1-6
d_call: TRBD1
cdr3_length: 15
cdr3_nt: TGTGCCAGCAGAGCGGACAGGGTGGAGAATTCACCCCTCCACTTT
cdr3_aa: CASRADRVENSPLHF

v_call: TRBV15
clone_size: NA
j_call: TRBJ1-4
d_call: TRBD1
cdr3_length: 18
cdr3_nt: TGTGCCACCAGCAGAGAATCCCCCAACAGGGGGCGGGAGGAAAAACTGTTTTTT
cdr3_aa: CATSRESPNRGREEKLFF

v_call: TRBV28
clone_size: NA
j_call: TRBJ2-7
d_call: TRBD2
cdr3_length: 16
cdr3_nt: TGTGCCAGCAGTTTCGGGCTAGCGGGACTGAGCTACGAGCAGTACTTC
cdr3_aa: CASSFGLAGLSYEQYF

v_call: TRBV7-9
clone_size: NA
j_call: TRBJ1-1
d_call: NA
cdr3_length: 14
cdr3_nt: TGTGCCAGCAGCCCCTGGACAGCGAACACTGAAGCTTTCTTT
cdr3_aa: CASSPWTANTEAFF

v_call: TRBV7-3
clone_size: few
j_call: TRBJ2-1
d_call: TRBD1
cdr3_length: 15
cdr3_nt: TGTGCCAGCAGTTCCGGGACAGGGTCCTACAATGAGCAGTTCTTC
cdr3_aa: CASSSGTGSYNEQFF

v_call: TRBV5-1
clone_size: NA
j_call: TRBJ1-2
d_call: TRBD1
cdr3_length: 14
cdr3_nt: TGCGCCAGCAGAAGGGGACAGGGCCTCTATGGCTACACCTTC
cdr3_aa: CASRRGQGLYGYTF

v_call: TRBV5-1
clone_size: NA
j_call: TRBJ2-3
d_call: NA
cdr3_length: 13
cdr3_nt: TGCGCCAGCAGCATTCAGGGCCCAGATACGCAGTATTTT
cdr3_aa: CASSIQGPDTQYF

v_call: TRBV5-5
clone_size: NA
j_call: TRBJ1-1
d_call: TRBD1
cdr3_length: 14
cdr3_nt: TGTGCCAGCAGCTTGGGGGCAGGGGGCACTGAAGCTTTCTTT
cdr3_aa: CASSLGAGGTEAFF

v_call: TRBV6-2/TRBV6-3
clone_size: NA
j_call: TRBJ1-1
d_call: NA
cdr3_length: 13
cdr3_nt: TGTGCCAGCAGTCGGGTCATGAACACTGAAGCTTTCTTT
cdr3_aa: CASSRVMNTEAFF

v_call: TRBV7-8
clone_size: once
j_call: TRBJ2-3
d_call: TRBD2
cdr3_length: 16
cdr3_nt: TGTGCCAGCAGCCCAGAGGTAGCGGGGGGTGGAGATACGCAGTATTTT
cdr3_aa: CASSPEVAGGGDTQYF

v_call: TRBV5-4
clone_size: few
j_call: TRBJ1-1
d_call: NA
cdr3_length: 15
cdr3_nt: TGTGCCAGCAGCTTGGCAGGGGCGGAGAACACTGAAGCTTTCTTT
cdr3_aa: CASSLAGAENTEAFF

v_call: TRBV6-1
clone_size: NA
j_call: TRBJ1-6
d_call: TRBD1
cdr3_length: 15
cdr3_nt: TGTGCCAGCAGTGAAGATGAGGGGGCTAGTTCACCCCTCCACTTT
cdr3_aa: CASSEDEGASSPLHF

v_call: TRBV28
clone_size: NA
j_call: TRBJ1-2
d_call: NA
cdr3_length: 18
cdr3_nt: TGTGCCAGCAGTGTCACACTACGGAGGGGACCCCTAGGCTATGGCTACACCTTC
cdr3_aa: CASSVTLRRGPLGYGYTF

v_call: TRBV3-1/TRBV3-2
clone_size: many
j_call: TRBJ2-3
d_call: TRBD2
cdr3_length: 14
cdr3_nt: TGTGCCAGCAGCCAAGATAATGGCGGGAGGGTGCAGTATTTT
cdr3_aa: CASSQDNGGRVQYF

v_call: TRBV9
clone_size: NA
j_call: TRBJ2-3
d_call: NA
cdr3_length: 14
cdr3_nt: TGTGCCAGCAGACCCTCTAGCGATGCAGATACGCAGTATTTT
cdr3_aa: CASRPSSDADTQYF

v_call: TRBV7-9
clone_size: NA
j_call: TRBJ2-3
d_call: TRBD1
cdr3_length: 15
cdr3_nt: TGTGCCAGCAGCCCGACAGGGGGTACCACAGATACGCAGTATTTT
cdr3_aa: CASSPTGGTTDTQYF

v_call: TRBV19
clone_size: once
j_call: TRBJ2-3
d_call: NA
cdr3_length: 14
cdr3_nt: TGTGCCAGTAGTAGGGCTTATAGCACAGATACGCAGTATTTT
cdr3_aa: CASSRAYSTDTQYF

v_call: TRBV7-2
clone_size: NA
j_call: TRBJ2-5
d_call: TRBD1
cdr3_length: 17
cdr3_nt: TGTGCCAGCAGCTTAGTCCAAACAGGGGGCGGCCTTGGGACCCAGTACTTC
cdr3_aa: CASSLVQTGGGLGTQYF

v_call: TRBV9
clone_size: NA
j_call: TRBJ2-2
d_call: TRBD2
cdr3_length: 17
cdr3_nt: TGTGCCAGCAGCGTAGCCAGCGGGAGGAGGGTTACCGGGGAGCTGTTTTTT
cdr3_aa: CASSVASGRRVTGELFF

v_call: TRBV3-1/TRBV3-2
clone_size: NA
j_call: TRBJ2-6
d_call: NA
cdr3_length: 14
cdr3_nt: TGTGCCAGCAGCCAAGGGACAATCTCCAACGTCCTGACTTTC
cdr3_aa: CASSQGTISNVLTF

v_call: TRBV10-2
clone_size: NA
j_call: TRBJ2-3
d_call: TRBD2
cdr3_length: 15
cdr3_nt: TGCGCCAGCATTCTGACTAGCGGGGGCACAGATACGCAGTATTTT
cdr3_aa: CASILTSGGTDTQYF